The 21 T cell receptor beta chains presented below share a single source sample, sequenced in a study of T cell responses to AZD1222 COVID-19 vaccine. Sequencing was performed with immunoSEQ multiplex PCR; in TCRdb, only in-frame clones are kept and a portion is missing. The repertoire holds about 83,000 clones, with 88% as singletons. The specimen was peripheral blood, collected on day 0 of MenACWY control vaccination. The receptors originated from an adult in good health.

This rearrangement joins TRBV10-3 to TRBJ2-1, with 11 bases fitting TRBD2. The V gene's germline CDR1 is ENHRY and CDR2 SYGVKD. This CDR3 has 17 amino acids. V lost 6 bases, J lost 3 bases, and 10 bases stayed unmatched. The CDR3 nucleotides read TGTGCCATCAGCGACCCGACTAGCGGGACGTTCTACAATGAGCAGTTCTTC. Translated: CAISDPTSGTFYNEQFF.

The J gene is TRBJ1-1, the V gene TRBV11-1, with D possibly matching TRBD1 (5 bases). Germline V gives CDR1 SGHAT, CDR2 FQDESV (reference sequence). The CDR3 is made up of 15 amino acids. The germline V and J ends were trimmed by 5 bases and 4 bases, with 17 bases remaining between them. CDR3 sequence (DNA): TGTGCCAGCAGCCAATCAGAACAGGTCGGCACTGAAGCTTTCTTT. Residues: CASSQSEQVGTEAFF.

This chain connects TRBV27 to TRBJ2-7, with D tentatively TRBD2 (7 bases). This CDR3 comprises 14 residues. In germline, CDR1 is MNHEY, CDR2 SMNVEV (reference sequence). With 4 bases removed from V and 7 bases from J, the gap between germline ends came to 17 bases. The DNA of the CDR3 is TGTGCCAGCAGTTCGGGGGGCAGGTTAAGGGAGCAGTACTTC. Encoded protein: CASSSGGRLREQYF.

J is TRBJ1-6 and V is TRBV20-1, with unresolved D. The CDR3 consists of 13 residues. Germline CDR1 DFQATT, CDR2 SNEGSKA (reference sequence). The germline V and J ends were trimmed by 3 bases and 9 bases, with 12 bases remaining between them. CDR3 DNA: TGCAGTGCTAGTATATATCTTCGTTCACCCCTCCACTTT. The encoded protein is CSASIYLRSPLHF.

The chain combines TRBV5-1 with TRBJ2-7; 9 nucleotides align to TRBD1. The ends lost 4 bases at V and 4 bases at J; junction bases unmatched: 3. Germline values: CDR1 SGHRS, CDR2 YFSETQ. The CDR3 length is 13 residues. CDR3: CASSRDRDYEQYF. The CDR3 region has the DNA TGCGCCAGCAGCCGGGACAGGGATTACGAGCAGTACTTC.

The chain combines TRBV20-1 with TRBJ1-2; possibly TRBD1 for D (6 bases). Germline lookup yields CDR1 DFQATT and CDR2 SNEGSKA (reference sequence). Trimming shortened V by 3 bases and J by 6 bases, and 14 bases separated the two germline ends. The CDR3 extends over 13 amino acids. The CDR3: CSASAQGLDGYTF. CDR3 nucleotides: TGCAGTGCTAGTGCGCAGGGGTTGGATGGCTACACCTTC.

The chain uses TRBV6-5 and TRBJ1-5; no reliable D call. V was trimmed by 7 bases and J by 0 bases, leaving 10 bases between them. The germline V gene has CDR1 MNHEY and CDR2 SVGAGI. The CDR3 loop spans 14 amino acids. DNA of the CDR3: TGTGCCAGCACGGTCTTTTATAGCAATCAGCCCCAGCATTTT. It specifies CASTVFYSNQPQHF.

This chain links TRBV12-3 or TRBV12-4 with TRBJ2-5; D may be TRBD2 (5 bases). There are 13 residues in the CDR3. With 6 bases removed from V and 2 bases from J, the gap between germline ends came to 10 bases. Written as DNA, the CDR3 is TGTGCCAGCAGCTCAAGCGGACAAGAGACCCAGTACTTC. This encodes CASSSSGQETQYF.

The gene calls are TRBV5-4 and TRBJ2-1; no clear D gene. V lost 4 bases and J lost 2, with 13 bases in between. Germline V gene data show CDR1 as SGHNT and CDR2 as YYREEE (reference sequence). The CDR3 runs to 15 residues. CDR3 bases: TGTGCCAGCAGCACGCCCTCCCCCGCCTACAATGAGCAGTTCTTC. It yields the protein CASSTPSPAYNEQFF.

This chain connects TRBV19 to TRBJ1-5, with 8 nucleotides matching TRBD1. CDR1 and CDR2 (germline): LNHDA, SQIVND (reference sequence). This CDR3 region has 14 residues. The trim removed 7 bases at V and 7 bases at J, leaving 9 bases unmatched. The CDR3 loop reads CASTTTGEGQPQHF. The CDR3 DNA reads TGTGCCAGTACCACGACAGGGGAAGGACAGCCCCAGCATTTT. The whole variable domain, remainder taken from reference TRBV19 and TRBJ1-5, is DGGITQSPKYLFRKEGQNVTLSCEQNLNHDAMYWYRQDPGQGLRLIYYSQIVNDFQKGDIAEGYSVSREKKESFPLTVTSAQKNPTAFYLCASTTTGEGQPQHFGDGTRLSIL.

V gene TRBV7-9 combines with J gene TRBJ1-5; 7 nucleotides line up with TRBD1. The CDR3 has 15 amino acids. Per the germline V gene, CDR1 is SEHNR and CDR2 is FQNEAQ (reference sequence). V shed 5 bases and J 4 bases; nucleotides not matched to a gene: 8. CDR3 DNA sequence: TGTGCCAGCAGCGCCGGGGACAGCCAAAATCAGCCCCAGCATTTT. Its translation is CASSAGDSQNQPQHF.

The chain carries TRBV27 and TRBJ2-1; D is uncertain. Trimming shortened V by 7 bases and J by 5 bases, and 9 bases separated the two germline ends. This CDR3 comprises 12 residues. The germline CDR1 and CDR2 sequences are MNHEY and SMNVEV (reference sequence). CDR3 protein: CASNGEDNEQFF. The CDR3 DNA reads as TGTGCCAGCAACGGAGAGGACAATGAGCAGTTCTTC.

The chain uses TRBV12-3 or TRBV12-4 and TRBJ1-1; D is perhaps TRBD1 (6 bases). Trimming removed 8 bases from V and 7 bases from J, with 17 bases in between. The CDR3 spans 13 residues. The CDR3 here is CASAYREYGEAFF. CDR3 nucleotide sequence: TGTGCCAGCGCGTACAGGGAATATGGTGAAGCTTTCTTT.

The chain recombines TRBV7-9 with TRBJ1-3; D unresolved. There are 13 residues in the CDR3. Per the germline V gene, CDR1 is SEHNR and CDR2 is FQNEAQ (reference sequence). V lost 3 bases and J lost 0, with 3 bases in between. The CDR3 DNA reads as TGTGCCAGCAGCTTGAGCTCTGGAAACACCATATATTTT. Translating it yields CASSLSSGNTIYF.

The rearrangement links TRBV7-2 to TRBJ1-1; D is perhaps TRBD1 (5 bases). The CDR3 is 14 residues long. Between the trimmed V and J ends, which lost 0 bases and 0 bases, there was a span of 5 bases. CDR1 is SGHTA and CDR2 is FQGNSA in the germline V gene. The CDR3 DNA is TGTGCCAGCAGCTTAGCAGGGGTGAACACTGAAGCTTTCTTT. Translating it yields CASSLAGVNTEAFF.

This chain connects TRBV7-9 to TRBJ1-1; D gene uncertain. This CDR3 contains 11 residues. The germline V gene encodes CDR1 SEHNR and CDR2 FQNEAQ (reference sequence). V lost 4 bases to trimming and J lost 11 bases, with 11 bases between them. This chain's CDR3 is CASSSFVGAFF. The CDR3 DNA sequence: TGTGCCAGCAGCTCCTTTGTGGGGGCTTTCTTT.

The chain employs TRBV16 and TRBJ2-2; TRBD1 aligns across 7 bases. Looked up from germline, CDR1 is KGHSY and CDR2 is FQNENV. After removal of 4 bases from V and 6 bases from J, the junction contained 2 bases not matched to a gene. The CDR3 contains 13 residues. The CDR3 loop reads CASSRQGAGELFF. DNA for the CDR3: TGTGCCAGCAGCCGGCAGGGGGCCGGGGAGCTGTTTTTT. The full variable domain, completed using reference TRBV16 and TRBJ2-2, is GEEVAQTPKHLVRGEGQKAKLYCAPIKGHSYVFWYQQVLKNEFKFLISFQNENVFDETGMPKERFSAKCLPNSPCSLEIQATKLEDSAVYFCASSRQGAGELFFGEGSRLTVL.

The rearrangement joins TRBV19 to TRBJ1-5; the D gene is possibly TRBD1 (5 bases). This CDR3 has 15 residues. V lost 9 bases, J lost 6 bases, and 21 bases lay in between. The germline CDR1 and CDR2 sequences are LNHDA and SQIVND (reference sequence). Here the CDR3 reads CASARGARTSQPQHF. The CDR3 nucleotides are TGTGCCAGCGCACGGGGAGCCCGGACAAGTCAGCCCCAGCATTTT.

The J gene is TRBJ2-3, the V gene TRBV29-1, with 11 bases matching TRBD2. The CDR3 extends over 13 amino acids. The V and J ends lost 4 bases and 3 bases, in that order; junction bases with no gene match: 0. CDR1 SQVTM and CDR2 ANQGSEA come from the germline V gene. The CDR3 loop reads CSVGLAGTDTQYF. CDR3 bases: TGCAGCGTTGGACTAGCGGGAACAGATACGCAGTATTTT.

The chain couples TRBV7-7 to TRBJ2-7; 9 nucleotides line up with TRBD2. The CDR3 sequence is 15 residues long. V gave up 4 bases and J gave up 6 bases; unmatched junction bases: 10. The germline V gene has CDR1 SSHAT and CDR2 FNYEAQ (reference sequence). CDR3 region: CASSWGPSGITEQYF. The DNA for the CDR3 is TGTGCCAGCAGCTGGGGGCCTAGCGGGATAACCGAGCAGTACTTC. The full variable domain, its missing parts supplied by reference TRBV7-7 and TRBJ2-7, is GAGVSQSPRYKVTKRGQDVTLRCDPISSHATLYWYQQALGQGPEFLTYFNYEAQPDKSGLPSDRFSAERPEGSISTLTIQRTEQRDSAMYRCASSWGPSGITEQYFGPGTRLTVT.

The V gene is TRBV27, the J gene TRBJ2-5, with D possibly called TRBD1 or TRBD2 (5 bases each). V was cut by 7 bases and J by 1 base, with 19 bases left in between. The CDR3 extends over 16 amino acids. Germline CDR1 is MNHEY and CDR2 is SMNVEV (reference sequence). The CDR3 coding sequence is TGTGCCAGCACACGGCGGTACGTTGGGGGCCAAGAGACCCAGTACTTC. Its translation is CASTRRYVGGQETQYF.